This T cell receptor (beta chain) emerged from a study of regulatory T cells in long-lasting Graves disease. Study-level background: Antithyroid drug intake by newly diagnosed Graves' patients had lasted under 3 months.

Arm-PCR of CDR3 regions and iRepertoire HTBI primers were the basis on which TCR beta libraries were built. TCRdb re-called the multiplex PCR reads through MiXCR, storing one row per CDR3 protein. The profile shows 400,000 to 500,000 distinct CDR3 sequences, roughly 15% of them singletons. This CDR3 is 17 amino acids long. Trimming cost V 4 bases and J 2 bases; bases outside gene matches: 5. Germline loops: CDR1 MNHEY, CDR2 SVGAGI. The time point: newly diagnosed GD, antithyroid drugs for less than 3 months. Following extraction of RNA from PBMCs, that RNA was used to make the TCR library. The same data also contributed to another study, on T cells in Graves' hyperthyroidism and ophthalmopathy. From that paper: Exclusion of patients followed from uncontrolled infection, other autoimmune disease, pregnancy or lactation. HTBI primers were used for first-round RT-PCR of the TCR CDR3. Blood also showed most of the thyroid clonotypes that were expanded above 0.001.

The receptor's source is a woman between 18 and 29 years old with Graves disease. The rearrangement uses TRBV6-5 and TRBJ2-1; 13 bases align to TRBD2. Sequencing used peripheral blood mononuclear cells (PBMCs), obtained at new diagnosis, from a patient treated with antithyroid drugs. In nucleotides, the CDR3 is TGTGCCAGCAGTTGGCGGACTAGCGGGAGAACCTACAATGAGCAGTTCTTC. This encodes CASSWRTSGRTYNEQFF.